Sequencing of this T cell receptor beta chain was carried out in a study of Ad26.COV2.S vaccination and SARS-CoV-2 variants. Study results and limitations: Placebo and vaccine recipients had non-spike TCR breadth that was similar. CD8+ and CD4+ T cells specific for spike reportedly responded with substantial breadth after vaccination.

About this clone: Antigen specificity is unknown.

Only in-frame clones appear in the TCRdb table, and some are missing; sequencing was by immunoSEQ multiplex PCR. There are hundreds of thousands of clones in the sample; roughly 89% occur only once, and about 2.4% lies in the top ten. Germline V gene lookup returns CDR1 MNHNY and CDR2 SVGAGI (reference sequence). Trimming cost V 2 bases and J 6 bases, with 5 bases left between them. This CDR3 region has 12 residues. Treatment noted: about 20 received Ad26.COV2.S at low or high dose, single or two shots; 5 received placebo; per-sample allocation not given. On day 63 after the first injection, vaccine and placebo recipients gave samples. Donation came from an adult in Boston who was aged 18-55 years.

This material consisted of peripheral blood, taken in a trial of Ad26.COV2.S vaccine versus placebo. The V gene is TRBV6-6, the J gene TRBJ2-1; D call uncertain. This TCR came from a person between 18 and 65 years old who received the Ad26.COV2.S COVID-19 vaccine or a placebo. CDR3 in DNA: TGTGCCAGCAGTTACCAAGGCAATGAGCAGTTCTTC. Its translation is CASSYQGNEQFF.